The 4 T cell receptor beta chains presented below share a single source sample, sequenced in a study of cytomegalovirus exposure and HLA in healthy donors. Amplification used 60 Vbeta primers and 13 Jbeta primers. The data were produced by immunoSEQ multiplex PCR, yet TCRdb's version contains in-frame clones alone and is incomplete. The listing records roughly 110,000 clones. The sequencing input was PBMCs. The receptors shown here come from a man aged 40-49 years in good health and CMV-seropositive.

V gene TRBV6-5 combines with J gene TRBJ2-5; 12 bases line up with TRBD2. V was pared by 6 bases and J by 4 bases, with 6 bases of the junction left unmatched. This CDR3 comprises 15 residues. Germline V gives CDR1 MNHEY, CDR2 SVGAGI. CDR3 sequence reads: CASRIPGLAGETQYF. In nucleotides, the CDR3 is TGTGCCAGCAGAATACCGGGACTAGCGGGAGAGACCCAGTACTTC.

The chain joins TRBV5-1 to TRBJ2-6; no firm D call. Trimming cost V 7 bases and J 0 bases, with 11 bases left between them. Germline V gene data show CDR1 as SGHRS and CDR2 as YFSETQ. The length of the CDR3 is 15 residues. The CDR3 coding sequence is TGCGCCAGCCAGGTCCAGCCCTCTGGGGCCAACGTCCTGACTTTC. Amino acid sequence: CASQVQPSGANVLTF.

V usage is TRBV19 and J usage is TRBJ1-5; TRBD1 matches at 7 bases. V shed 5 bases and J 0 bases; nucleotides not matched to a gene: 16. Looked up from germline, CDR1 is LNHDA and CDR2 is SQIVND (reference sequence). The CDR3 contains 19 residues. The CDR3 DNA reads as TGTGCCAGTAGTGACCAACAGGGGATGGGGATTTATAGCAATCAGCCCCAGCATTTT. The encoded protein is CASSDQQGMGIYSNQPQHF.

The V call is TRBV19, the J call TRBJ2-1; perhaps TRBD2 as D (6 bases). Per the germline V gene, CDR1 is LNHDA and CDR2 is SQIVND (reference sequence). CDR3 length equals 13 residues. V lost 3 bases to trimming and J lost 7 bases, with 10 bases between them. The CDR3, as DNA: TGTGCCAGTAGTATCCCGGGAGTTAATGAGCAGTTCTTC. Its protein product is CASSIPGVNEQFF.